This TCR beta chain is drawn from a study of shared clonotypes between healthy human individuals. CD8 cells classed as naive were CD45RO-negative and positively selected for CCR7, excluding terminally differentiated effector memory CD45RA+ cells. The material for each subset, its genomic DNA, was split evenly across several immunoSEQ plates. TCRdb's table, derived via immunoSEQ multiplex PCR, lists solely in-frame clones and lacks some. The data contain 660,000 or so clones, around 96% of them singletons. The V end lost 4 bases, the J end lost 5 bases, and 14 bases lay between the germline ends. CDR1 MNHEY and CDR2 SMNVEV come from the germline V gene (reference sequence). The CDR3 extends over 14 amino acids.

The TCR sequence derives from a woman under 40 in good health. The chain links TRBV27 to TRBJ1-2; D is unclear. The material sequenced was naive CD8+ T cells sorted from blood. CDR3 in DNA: TGTGCCAGCAGTTCCGGAGCGCTCGGTTATGGCTACACCTTC. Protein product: CASSSGALGYGYTF.